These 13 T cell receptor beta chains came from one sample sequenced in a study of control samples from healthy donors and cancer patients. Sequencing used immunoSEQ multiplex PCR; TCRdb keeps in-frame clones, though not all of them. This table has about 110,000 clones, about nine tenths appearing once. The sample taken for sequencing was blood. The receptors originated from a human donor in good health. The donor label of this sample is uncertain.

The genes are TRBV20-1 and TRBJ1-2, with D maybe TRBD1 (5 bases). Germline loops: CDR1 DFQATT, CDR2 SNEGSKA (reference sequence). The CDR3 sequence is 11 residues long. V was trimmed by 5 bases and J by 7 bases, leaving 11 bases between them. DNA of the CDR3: TGCAGTGCTGCGCTGGGGGTTGGCTACACCTTC. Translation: CSAALGVGYTF.

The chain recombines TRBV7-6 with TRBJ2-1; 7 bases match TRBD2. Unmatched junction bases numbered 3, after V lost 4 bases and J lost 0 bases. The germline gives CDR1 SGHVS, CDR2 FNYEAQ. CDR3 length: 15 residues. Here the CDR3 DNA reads TGTGCCAGCAGCTCTAGCGGTTTCTCCTACAATGAGCAGTTCTTC. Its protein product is CASSSSGFSYNEQFF. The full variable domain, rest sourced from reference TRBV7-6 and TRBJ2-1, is GAGVSQSPRYKVTKRGQDVALRCDPISGHVSLYWYRQALGQGPEFLTYFNYEAQQDKSGLPNDRFSAERPEGSISTLTIQRTEQRDSAMYRCASSSSGFSYNEQFFGPGTRLTVL.

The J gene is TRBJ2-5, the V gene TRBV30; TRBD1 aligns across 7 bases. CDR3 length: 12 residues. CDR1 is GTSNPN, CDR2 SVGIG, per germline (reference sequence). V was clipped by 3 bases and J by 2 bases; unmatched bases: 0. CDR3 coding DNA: TGTGCCTGGAGACAGGGGCAAGAGACCCAGTACTTC. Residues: CAWRQGQETQYF.

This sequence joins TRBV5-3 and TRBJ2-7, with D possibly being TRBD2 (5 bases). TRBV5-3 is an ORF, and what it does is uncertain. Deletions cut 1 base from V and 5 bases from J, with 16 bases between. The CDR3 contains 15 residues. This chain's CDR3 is CARSLRELTNHEQYV. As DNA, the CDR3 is TGTGCCAGAAGCTTGAGGGAGCTGACTAACCACGAGCAGTACGTC.

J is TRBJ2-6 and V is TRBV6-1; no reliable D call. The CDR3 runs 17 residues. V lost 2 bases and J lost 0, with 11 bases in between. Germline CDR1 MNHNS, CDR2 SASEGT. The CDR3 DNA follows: TGTGCCAGCAGTGAAATAGGGTTCTCCTCTGGGGCCAACGTCCTGACTTTC. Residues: CASSEIGFSSGANVLTF.

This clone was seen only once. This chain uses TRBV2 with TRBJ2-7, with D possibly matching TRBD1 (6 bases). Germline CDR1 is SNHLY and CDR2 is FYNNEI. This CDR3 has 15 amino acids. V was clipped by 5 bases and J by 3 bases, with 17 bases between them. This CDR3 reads CASSRRTDKFYEQYF. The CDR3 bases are TGTGCCAGCAGTAGACGGACAGACAAATTCTACGAGCAGTACTTC.

The CDR3 DNA is TGTGCCACCAGCAGAGATAGGGGTCTCTACGAGCAGTACGTC. It specifies CATSRDRGLYEQYV. V usage is TRBV15 and J usage is TRBJ2-7; maybe TRBD1 (5 bases). Germline V gene sequence: CDR1 LNHNV, CDR2 YYDKDF (reference sequence). The CDR3 is 14 amino acids. The ends were cut back, 0 bases at V and 3 bases at J, with 9 bases in the middle.

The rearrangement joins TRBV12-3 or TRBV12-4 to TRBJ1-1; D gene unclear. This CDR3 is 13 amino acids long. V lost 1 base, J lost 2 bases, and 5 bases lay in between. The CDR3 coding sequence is TGTGCCAGCAGTTTAGGGAGTAACACTGAAGCTTTCTTT. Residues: CASSLGSNTEAFF.

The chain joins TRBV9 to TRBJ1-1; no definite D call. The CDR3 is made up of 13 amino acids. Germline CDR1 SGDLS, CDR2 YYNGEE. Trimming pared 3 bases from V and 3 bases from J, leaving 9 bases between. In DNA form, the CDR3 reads TGTGCCAGCAGCGCACTTACGGACACTGAAGCTTTCTTT. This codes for CASSALTDTEAFF.

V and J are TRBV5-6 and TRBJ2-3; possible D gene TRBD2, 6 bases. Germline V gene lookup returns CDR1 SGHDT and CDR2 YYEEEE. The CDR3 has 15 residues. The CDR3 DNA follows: TGTGCTACTAATCCTGGGGGGACTAGCACAGATACGCAGTATTTT. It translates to CATNPGGTSTDTQYF.

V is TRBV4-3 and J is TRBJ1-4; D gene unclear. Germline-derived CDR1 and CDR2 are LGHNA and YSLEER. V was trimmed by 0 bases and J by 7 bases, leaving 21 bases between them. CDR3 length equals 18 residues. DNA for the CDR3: TGCGCCAGCAGCCAAGATTACGGCAGCCCTTTACGGGGTGAAAAACTGTTTTTT. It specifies CASSQDYGSPLRGEKLFF.

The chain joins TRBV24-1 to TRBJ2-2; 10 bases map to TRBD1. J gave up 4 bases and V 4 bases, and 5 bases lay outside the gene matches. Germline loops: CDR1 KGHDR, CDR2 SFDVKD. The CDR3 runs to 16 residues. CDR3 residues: CATSESGTGVTGELFF. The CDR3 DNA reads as TGTGCCACCAGTGAATCCGGGACAGGGGTCACCGGGGAGCTGTTTTTT.

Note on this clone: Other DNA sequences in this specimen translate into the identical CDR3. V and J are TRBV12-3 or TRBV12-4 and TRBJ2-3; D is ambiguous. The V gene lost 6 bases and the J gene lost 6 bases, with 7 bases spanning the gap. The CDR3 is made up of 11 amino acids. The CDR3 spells CASSSRDTQYF. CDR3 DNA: TGTGCCAGCAGCTCGCGGGATACGCAGTATTTT.